Shown below are 4 T cell receptor beta chains from a single sample sequenced in a study of blood T cell repertoires in COVID-19. Profiled with immunoSEQ multiplex PCR; TCRdb holds only in-frame clones, not every one. The top ten clones hold roughly 25% of a sample with 25,000 to 30,000 clones, about 85% of them seen once. The source material was peripheral blood. The origin of the receptors is a human donor in a cohort sampled during active COVID-19.

The V and J genes are TRBV7-9 and TRBJ2-7, with 8 nucleotides matching TRBD2. This CDR3 spans 17 amino acids. The V segment lost 5 bases and the J segment 3 bases; nucleotides outside the gene matches: 15. Germline V lookup: CDR1 SEHNR, CDR2 FQNEAQ (reference sequence). CDR3 nucleotides: TGTGCCAGCAGCCCCACCGCCCGGGGGGGGAGATACTACGAGCAGTACTTC. Translation gives CASSPTARGGRYYEQYF.

V is TRBV2 and J is TRBJ2-7; TRBD2 is a possible D gene (6 bases). V shed 6 bases and J shed 7 bases, with 16 bases lying between them. Germline values: CDR1 SNHLY, CDR2 FYNNEI. The CDR3 loop spans 13 amino acids. CDR3 bases: TGTGCCAGCAGCGGGGGTACAGGTCAAGAGCAGTACTTC. Encoded protein: CASSGGTGQEQYF.

The V call is TRBV29-1, the J call TRBJ2-3; a weak D match, TRBD1 (5 bases). V was clipped by 3 bases and J by 0 bases, with 7 bases between them. Germline lookup yields CDR1 SQVTM and CDR2 ANQGSEA. The CDR3 totals 13 residues. The CDR3 reads CSVDRTSTDTQYF. The CDR3 DNA is TGCAGCGTTGACAGGACAAGCACAGATACGCAGTATTTT.

This sequence joins TRBV11-3 and TRBJ2-3; 15 bases align to TRBD2. The ends lost 5 bases at V and 5 bases at J; junction bases unmatched: 11. The CDR3 extends over 18 amino acids. In germline, CDR1 is SGHNT, CDR2 YENEEA. The CDR3 DNA reads as TGTGCCAGCAGCCCTCCGGGACTAGCGGGGGGCCGGATAGATACGCAGTATTTT. It yields the protein CASSPPGLAGGRIDTQYF.